This T cell receptor (beta chain) was identified in a study of sequential checkpoint blockade in melanoma. CDR1 is MGHRA and CDR2 is YSYEKL in the germline V gene. The CDR3 totals 14 residues. The ends lost 3 bases at V and 5 bases at J; junction bases unmatched: 4. Clones were sequenced by immunoSEQ multiplex PCR, and TCRdb holds only the in-frame ones, with some missing. The sample lists tens of thousands of clones; roughly nine tenths were seen once. Treatment given: randomized to nivolumab then ipilimumab (arm A) or the reverse (arm B). The chain uses TRBV4-1 and TRBJ2-5; 9 nucleotides align to TRBD1. The receptor was derived from a human donor with melanoma. Sequenced material: CD8+ T cells sorted from blood (inferred from file names), taken from a patient given nivolumab and ipilimumab in sequence. The CDR3 loop is CASSQTGGGETQYF. The DNA for the CDR3 is TGCGCCAGCAGCCAGACAGGGGGAGGCGAGACCCAGTACTTC.